This TCR beta chain emerged from a study of control samples from healthy donors and cancer patients. V dropped 5 bases and J dropped 6; count of bases not matched to a gene: 19. The CDR3 is made up of 19 amino acids. Germline V gene lookup returns CDR1 SNHLY and CDR2 FYNNEI. Clones were read by immunoSEQ multiplex PCR, and TCRdb kept only the in-frame ones, dropping some. The table records more than 120,000 clones, 91% of them present only once. The origin of this receptor is a man younger than 45 in good health. Source material: blood. This chain connects TRBV2 to TRBJ2-3, with 11 bases lining up with TRBD1. This chain's CDR3 is CASSWTGGLGEGLPDTQYF. CDR3 DNA sequence: TGTGCCAGCAGTTGGACAGGGGGCCTAGGAGAGGGGCTCCCCGATACGCAGTATTTT.